The 6 T cell receptor beta chains presented below share a single source sample, sequenced in a study of a mutant IDH1 vaccine in newly diagnosed glioma. Indicated time point: baseline, week 1 (first vaccination visit). Described treatment: pre-vaccination baseline after standard-of-care therapy. TCRdb's copy holds only in-frame clones and misses some; the assay was immunoSEQ multiplex PCR. The table has 85,000 to 100,000 clones, roughly 80% seen once. Sequencing was performed on PBMCs, taken from a glioma patient treated with radiotherapy, temozolomide or both. Receptors were obtained from a woman aged 45-65 years with glioma.

The chain uses TRBV2 and TRBJ1-5, with D uncertain. The V gene's germline CDR1 is SNHLY and CDR2 FYNNEI. The CDR3 extends over 14 amino acids. V gave up 7 bases and J gave up 4 bases, with 14 bases separating them. In DNA, the CDR3 is TGTGCCAGCACCCTGGGTGGTCAAAATCAGCCCCAGCATTTT. This codes for CASTLGGQNQPQHF.

The chain employs TRBV9 and TRBJ1-1, with D unclear. Germline V lookup: CDR1 SGDLS, CDR2 YYNGEE. CDR3 length: 14 amino acids. V lost 7 bases and J lost 3, with 16 bases in between. The CDR3 spells CASSNGRLDTEAFF. The CDR3 DNA reads TGTGCCAGCTCCAACGGGAGGTTGGACACTGAAGCTTTCTTT.

This clone was found once. J is TRBJ1-4 and V is TRBV7-9; D perhaps matches TRBD1 (5 bases). Germline values: CDR1 SEHNR, CDR2 FQNEAQ (reference sequence). This CDR3 spans 13 amino acids. V shed 4 bases and J shed 7 bases, with 10 bases lying between them. As DNA, the CDR3 is TGTGCCAGCAGCTCCCGGGACCCTGAAAAACTGTTTTTT. Translated: CASSSRDPEKLFF.

As regards this clone: The same CDR3 also results from other DNA sequences found in this sample. CDR3 sequence: CAIRRGPDTDTQYF. The CDR3, as DNA: TGTGCCATCAGGAGAGGGCCCGATACGGATACGCAGTATTTT. The chain combines TRBV10-3 with TRBJ2-3; D is perhaps TRBD2 (5 bases). V was trimmed by 6 bases and J by 6 bases, leaving 16 bases between them. The length of the CDR3 is 14 residues. Germline V gene sequence: CDR1 ENHRY, CDR2 SYGVKD.

In this sample, this clone turned up once. The chain employs TRBV6-5 and TRBJ2-2; either TRBD1 or TRBD2 may supply D (5 bases each). The germline CDR1 and CDR2 sequences are MNHEY and SVGAGI. Trimming took 1 base from V and 2 from J, leaving 8 bases between them. The CDR3 runs 15 residues. The CDR3 here is CASSYFGTNTGELFF. The CDR3 DNA reads as TGTGCCAGCAGTTACTTCGGGACCAACACCGGGGAGCTGTTTTTT.

The rearrangement uses TRBV30 and TRBJ2-3, with D uncertain. This CDR3 is 15 amino acids long. Germline V gene lookup returns CDR1 GTSNPN and CDR2 SVGIG (reference sequence). Trimming shortened V by 3 bases and J by 1 base, and 14 bases separated the two germline ends. The CDR3 protein is CAWSSLGPGTDTQYF. DNA of the CDR3: TGTGCCTGGAGCTCCCTCGGGCCCGGCACAGATACGCAGTATTTT.